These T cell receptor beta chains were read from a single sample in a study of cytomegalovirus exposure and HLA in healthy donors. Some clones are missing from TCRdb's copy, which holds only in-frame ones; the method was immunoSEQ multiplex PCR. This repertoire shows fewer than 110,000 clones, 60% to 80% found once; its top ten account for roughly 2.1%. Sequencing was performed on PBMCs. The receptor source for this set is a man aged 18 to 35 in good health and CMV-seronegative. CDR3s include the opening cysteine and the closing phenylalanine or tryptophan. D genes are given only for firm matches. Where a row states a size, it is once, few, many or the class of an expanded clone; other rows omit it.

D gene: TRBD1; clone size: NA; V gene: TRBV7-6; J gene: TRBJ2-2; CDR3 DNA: TGTGCCAGCAGCTCCTCCCCCGGGACAGGGACCACCGGGGAGCTGTTTTTT; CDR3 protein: CASSSSPGTGTTGELFF
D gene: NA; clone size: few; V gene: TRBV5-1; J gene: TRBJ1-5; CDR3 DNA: TGCGCCAGCAGCTTGTCAGGGGCACAGCCCCAGCATTTT; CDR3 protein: CASSLSGAQPQHF
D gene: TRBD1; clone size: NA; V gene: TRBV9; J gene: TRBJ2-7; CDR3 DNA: TGTGCCAGCCAGGGACAGACCTCCTACGAGCAGTACTTC; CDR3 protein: CASQGQTSYEQYF
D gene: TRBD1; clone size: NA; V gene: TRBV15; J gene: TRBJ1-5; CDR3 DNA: TGTGCCACCAGCAGGCCGGGACAGGGGCTCAATCAGCCCCAGCATTTT; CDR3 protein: CATSRPGQGLNQPQHF
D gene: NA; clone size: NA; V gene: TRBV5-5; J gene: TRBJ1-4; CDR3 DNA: TGTGCCAGCAGCTTGGCTCCTCAGACTAATGAAAAACTGTTTTTT; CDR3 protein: CASSLAPQTNEKLFF
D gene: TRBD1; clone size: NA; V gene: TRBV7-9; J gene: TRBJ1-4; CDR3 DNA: TGTTCCAGCAGCTTTTTCGGACAGGGCGCCGAAAAACTGTTTTTT; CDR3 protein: CSSSFFGQGAEKLFF
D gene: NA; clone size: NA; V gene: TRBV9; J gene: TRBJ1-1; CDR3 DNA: TGTGCCAGCAGCAAAACAGGGTTGTCGAACACTGAAGCTTTCTTT; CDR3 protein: CASSKTGLSNTEAFF
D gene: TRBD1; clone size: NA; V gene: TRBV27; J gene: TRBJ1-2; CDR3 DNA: TGTGCCAGCAGTTTATCACTGAGAGGGGGCGGCTACACCTTC; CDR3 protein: CASSLSLRGGGYTF
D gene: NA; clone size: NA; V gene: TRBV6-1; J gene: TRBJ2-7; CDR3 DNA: TGTGCCAGCAGTGAACGGCGGCTTAGCTCCTACGAGCAGTACTTC; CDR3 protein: CASSERRLSSYEQYF
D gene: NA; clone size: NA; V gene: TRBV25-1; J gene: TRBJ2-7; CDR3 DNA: TGTGCCAGCAGTGTTACCGGGACAAAGGGAGCCGAGCAGTACTTC; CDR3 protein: CASSVTGTKGAEQYF
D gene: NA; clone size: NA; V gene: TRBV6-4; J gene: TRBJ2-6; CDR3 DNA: TGTGCCAGCAGTGACTCCCCGTCAGCTGGGGCCAACGTCCTGACTTTC; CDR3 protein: CASSDSPSAGANVLTF
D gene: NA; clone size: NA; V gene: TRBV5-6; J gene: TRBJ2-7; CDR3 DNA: TGTGCCAGCAGCTTCCGCTTAGGGGGGGCCTACGAGCAGTACTTC; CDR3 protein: CASSFRLGGAYEQYF
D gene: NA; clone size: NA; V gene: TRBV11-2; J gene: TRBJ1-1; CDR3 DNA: TGTGCCAGCAGCTGGGGGCCAGGGGCCTCGTTAGGGGACACTGAAGCTTTCTTT; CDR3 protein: CASSWGPGASLGDTEAFF
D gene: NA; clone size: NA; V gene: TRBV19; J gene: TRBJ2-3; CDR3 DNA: TGTGCCAGTACTCCACCCGGACTCACGGGGTATACGCAGTATTTT; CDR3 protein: CASTPPGLTGYTQYF
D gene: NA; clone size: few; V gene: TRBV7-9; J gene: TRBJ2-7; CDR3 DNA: TGTTCCAGCAGCCCATGGGGGGGGCAATTACGCTACGAGCAGTACTTC; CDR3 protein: CSSSPWGGQLRYEQYF
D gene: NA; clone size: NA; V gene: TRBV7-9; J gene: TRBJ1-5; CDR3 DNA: TGTGCCAGCAGCCCAGGGGCGGGTGAGGGTCAGCCCCAGCATTTT; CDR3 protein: CASSPGAGEGQPQHF
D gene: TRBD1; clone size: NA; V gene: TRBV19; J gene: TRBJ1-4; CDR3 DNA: TGTGCCAGTAGTATTGCTGGACAGGGCGGCAATGAAAAACTGTTTTTT; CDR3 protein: CASSIAGQGGNEKLFF
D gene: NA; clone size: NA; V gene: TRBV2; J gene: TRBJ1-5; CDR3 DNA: TGTGCCAGCAGTGAACAGGGAAACGCGCGGCATAATCAGCCCCAGCATTTT; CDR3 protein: CASSEQGNARHNQPQHF
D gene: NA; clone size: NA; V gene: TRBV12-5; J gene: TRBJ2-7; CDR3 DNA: TGTGCTAGTGGCGCCTGGCGGGACAGTCCCTACGAGCAGTACTTC; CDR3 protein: CASGAWRDSPYEQYF
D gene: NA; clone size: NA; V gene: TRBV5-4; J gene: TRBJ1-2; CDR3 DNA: TGTGCCAGCAGGGGCCGGGACACGACGACCTATGGCTACACCTTC; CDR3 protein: CASRGRDTTTYGYTF
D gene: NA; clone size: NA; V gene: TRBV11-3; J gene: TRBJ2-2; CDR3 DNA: TGTGCCAGCAGCTTCGTCAGTTTGGGCGCCGGGGAGCTGTTTTTT; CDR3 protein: CASSFVSLGAGELFF
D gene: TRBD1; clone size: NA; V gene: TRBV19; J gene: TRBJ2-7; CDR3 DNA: TGTGCCAGTAGTCCCAACCGGGACAGCGACTACGAGCAGTACTTC; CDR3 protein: CASSPNRDSDYEQYF
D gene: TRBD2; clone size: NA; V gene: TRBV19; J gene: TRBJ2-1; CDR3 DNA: TGTGCCAGTAGTATAGAGTTACTAGCGGGGAATTCTAGGAATGAGCAGTTCTTC; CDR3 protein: CASSIELLAGNSRNEQFF
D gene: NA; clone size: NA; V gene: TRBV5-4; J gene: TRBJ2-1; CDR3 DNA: TGTGCCAGCAGCCGACAGACGGATACCTACAATGAGCAGTTCTTC; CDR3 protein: CASSRQTDTYNEQFF
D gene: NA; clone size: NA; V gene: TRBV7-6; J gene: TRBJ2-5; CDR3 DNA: TGTGCCAGCAGCTTAGAGAACCTACAGACCCAGTACTTC; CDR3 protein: CASSLENLQTQYF
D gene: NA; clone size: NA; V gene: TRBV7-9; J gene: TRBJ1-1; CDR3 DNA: TGTGCCACGGGGGTGAACACTGAAGCTTTCTTT; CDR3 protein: CATGVNTEAFF
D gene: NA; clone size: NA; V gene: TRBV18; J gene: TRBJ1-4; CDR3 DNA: TGTGCCAGCTCACTCAGGACAGACCTTAATGAAAAACTGTTTTTT; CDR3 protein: CASSLRTDLNEKLFF
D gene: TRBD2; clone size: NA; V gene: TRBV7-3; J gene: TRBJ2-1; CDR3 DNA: TGTGCCAGCAGGAAGGGAGCGGGGGGGAGCTCCTACAATGAGCAGTTCTTC; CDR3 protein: CASRKGAGGSSYNEQFF
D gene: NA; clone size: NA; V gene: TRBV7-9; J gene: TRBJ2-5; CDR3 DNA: TGTGCCAGCCAGAACCCGGGAGAGGCAAAAGAGACCCAGTACTTC; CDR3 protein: CASQNPGEAKETQYF